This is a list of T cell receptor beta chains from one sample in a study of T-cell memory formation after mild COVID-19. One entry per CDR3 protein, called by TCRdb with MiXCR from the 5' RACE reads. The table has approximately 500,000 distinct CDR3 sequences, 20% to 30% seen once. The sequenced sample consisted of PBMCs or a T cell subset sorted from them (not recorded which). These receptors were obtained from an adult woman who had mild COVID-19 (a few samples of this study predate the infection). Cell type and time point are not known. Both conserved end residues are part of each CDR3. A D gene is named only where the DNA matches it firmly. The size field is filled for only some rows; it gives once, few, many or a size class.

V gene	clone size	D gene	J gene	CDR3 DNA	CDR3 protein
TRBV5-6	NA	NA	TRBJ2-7	TGTGCCAGCAGCCCCTGGGACGGCCGAGACGAGCAGTACTTC	CASSPWDGRDEQYF
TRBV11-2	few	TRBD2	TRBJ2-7	TGTGCCAGCAGCCGAAATCTAGCGGTATACGAGCAGTACTTC	CASSRNLAVYEQYF
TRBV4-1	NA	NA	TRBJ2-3	TGCGCCAGCAGCCAAGAGAGCCCGACTCGCACAGATACGCAGTATTTT	CASSQESPTRTDTQYF
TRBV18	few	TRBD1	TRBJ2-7	TGTGCCAGCTCACGTGGGACAGGGGGCTCCTACGAGCAGTACTTC	CASSRGTGGSYEQYF
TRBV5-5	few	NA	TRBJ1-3	TGTGCCAGCAGCTTGGGGGCAGGCAGCTCTGGAAACACCATATATTTT	CASSLGAGSSGNTIYF
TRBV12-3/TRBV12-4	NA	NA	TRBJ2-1	TGTGCCAGCACCTTAGGGGGGAAGCAGTTCTTC	CASTLGGKQFF
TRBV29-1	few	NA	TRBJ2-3	TGCAGCGTTGATAGGGGGGCTGGAGATACGCAGTATTTT	CSVDRGAGDTQYF
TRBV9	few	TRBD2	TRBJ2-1	TGTGCCAGCAGTGTTCTAGCGGGTGGGAACAATGAGCAGTTCTTC	CASSVLAGGNNEQFF
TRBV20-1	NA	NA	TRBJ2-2	TGCAGTGCGGATCTAGATGACACCGGGGAGCTGTTTTTT	CSADLDDTGELFF
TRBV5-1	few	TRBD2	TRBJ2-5	TGCGCCAGCAGCTTGGAGCGGGGGGGCAGAGAGACCCAGTACTTC	CASSLERGGRETQYF
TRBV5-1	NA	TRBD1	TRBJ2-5	TGCGCCAGCAGCTTGGTATCCGCGGAACAGGGGGGTAGAAAATTCTTC	CASSLVSAEQGGRKFF
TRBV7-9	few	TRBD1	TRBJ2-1	TGTGCCAGCAGCTTAGTCGGGACAGGCTCCTACAATGAGCAGTTCTTC	CASSLVGTGSYNEQFF
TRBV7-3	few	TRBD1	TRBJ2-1	TGTGCCAGCAGCTACCAGGGGGCTGGATACAATGAGCAGTTCTTC	CASSYQGAGYNEQFF
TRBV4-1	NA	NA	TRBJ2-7	TGCGCCAGCAAGGGGAATAACTACGAGCAGTACTTC	CASKGNNYEQYF
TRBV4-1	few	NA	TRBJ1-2	TGCGCCAGCAGCCAAGAGTATAGTAGGCTCGGCTACACCTTC	CASSQEYSRLGYTF
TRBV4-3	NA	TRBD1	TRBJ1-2	TGCGCCAGCAGCCAAGAAGCACCGGGACAGCTTTTCTTTTATGGCTACACCTTC	CASSQEAPGQLFFYGYTF
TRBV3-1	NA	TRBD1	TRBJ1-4	TGTGCCAGCAGCCAATCTTGGACAGGGGCCAATGAAAAACTGTTTTTT	CASSQSWTGANEKLFF
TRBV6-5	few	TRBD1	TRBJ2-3	TGTGCCAGCAGTGCAGACGCGACAGGGCTTCGCACAGATACGCAGTATTTT	CASSADATGLRTDTQYF
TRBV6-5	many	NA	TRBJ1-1	TGTGCCAGCAGTTACCATCCGGGTCCCGGGCTTGAAGCTTTCTTT	CASSYHPGPGLEAFF
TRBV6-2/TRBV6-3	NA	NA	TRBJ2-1	TGTGCCAGCAGTTACAACAGCAACTCCTACAATGAGCAGTTCTTC	CASSYNSNSYNEQFF
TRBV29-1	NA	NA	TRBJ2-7	TGCAGCGTTGGGCCCACGGCGGCGGCCTACGAGCAGTACTTC	CSVGPTAAAYEQYF
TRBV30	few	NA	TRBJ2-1	TGTGCCTGGAGTGTACGGCTAGCGAGGGAGCAGTTCTTC	CAWSVRLAREQFF
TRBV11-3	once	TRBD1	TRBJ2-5	TGTGCCAGCAGCTCGGGACAGGGAACATCGGAGACCCAGTACTTC	CASSSGQGTSETQYF
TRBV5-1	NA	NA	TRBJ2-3	TGCGCCAGCAGCTTGAGAACAGACCGCACAGATACGCAGTATTTT	CASSLRTDRTDTQYF
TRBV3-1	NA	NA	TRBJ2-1	TGTGCCAGCAGCCAAGTCCCCAGGGATGATGAGCAGTTCTTC	CASSQVPRDDEQFF
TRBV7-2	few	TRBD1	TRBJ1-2	TGTGCCAGCATCAGGACAGGGGTTGGCTATGGCTACACCTTC	CASIRTGVGYGYTF
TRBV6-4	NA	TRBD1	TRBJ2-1	TGTGCCAGCAGTGATTTTCCGACAGGGCGGTACGGGAATGAGCAGTTCTTC	CASSDFPTGRYGNEQFF
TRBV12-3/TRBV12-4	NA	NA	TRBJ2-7	TGTGCCAGCAGTCAGATCCGGTACGAGCAGTACTTC	CASSQIRYEQYF
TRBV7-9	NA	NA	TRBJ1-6	TGTGCCAGCAGCTTAGTGCAGGGCTATAATTCACCCCTCCACTTT	CASSLVQGYNSPLHF
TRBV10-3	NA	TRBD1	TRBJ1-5	TGTGCCATCAGTCGGACAGGTGACAATCAGCCCCAGCATTTT	CAISRTGDNQPQHF
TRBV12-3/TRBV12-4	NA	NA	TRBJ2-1	TGTGCCAGCAGTTCGGTCCGTGAGCAGTTCTTC	CASSSVREQFF
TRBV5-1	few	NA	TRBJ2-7	TGCGCCAGCCCCAGCAACCACGAGCAGTACTTC	CASPSNHEQYF
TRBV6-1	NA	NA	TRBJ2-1	TGTGCCAGCAGCCCATGGGGAGCACAAGTCAATGAGCAGTTCTTC	CASSPWGAQVNEQFF
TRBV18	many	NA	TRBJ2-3	TGTGCCAGCTCACGAGCGGCTAGCACAGATACGCAGTATTTT	CASSRAASTDTQYF
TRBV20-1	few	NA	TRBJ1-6	TGCAGTGCACCCCCGGGAGGGGGAAAATCACCCCTCCACTTT	CSAPPGGGKSPLHF